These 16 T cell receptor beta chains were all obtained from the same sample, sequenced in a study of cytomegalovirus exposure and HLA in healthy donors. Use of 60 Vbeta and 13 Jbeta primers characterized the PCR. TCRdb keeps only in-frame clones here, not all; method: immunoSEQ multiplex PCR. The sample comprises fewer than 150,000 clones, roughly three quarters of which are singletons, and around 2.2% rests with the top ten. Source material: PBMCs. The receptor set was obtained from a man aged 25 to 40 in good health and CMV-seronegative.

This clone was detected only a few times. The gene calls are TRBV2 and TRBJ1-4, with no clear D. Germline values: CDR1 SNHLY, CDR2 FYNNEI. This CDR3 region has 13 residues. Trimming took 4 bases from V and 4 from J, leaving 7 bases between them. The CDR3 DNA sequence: TGTGCCAGCAGTGGGAGCCTTAATGAAAAACTGTTTTTT. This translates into CASSGSLNEKLFF.

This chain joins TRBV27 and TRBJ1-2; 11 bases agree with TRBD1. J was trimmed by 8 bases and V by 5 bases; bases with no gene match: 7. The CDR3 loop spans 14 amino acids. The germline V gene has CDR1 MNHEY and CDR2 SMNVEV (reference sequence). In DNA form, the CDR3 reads TGTGCCAGCAGTCCCGGACAGGGGGCGCGAGGCTACACCTTC. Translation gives CASSPGQGARGYTF.

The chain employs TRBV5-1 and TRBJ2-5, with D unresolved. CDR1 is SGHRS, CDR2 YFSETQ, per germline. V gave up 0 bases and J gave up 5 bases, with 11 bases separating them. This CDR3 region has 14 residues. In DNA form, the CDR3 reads TGCGCCAGCAGCTTGGCGCCAGTCTGGGAGACCCAGTACTTC. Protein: CASSLAPVWETQYF.

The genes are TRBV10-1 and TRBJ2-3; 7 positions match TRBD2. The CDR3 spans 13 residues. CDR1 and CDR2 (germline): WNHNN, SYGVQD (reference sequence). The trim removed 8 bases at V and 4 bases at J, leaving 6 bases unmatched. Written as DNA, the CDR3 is TGCGCCAGCTCTCCGGCGGGAGCAGATACGCAGTATTTT. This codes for CASSPAGADTQYF.

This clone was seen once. CDR3 protein: CASSPRTSGPYNEQFF. The DNA of the CDR3 is TGTGCCAGCAGCCCAAGGACTAGCGGGCCATACAATGAGCAGTTCTTC. The rearrangement joins TRBV7-7 to TRBJ2-1, with 11 bases identical to TRBD2. The V gene's germline CDR1 is SSHAT and CDR2 FNYEAQ (reference sequence). The CDR3 has 16 amino acids. With 5 bases clipped from V and 4 bases from J, the junction kept 7 bases outside the gene matches.

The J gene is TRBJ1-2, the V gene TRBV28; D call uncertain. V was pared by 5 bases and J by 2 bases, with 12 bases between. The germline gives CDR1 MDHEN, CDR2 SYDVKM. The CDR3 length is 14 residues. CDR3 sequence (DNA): TGTGCCAGCAGTACTCCGGGGTCCAACTATGGCTACACCTTC. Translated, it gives CASSTPGSNYGYTF.

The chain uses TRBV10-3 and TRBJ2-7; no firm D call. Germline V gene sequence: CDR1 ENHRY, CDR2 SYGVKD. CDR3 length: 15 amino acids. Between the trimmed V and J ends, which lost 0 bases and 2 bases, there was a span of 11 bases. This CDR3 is CAISESRTLTYEQYF. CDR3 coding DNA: TGTGCCATCAGTGAGTCGAGAACACTAACCTACGAGCAGTACTTC.

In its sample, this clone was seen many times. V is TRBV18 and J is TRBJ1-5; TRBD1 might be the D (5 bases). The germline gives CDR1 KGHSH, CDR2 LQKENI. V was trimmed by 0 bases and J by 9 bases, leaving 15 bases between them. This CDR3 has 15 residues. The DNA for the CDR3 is TGTGCCAGCTCACCACCGGGAGACCCGGGGGGGCCCCAGCATTTT. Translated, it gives CASSPPGDPGGPQHF.

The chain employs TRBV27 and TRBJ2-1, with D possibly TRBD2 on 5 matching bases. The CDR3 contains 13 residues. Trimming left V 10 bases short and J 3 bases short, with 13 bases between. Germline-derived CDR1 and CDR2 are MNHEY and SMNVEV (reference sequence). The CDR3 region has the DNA TGTGCCATCGGGGTTACCGGCTACAATGAGCAGTTCTTC. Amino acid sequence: CAIGVTGYNEQFF.

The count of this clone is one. CDR3: CASSLGLGVTDTQYF. The CDR3 DNA follows: TGTGCCAGCAGCTTAGGCCTAGGAGTCACAGATACGCAGTATTTT. This sequence joins TRBV7-9 and TRBJ2-3, with D unclear. The length of the CDR3 is 15 residues. Between the trimmed V and J ends, which lost 1 base and 2 bases, there was a span of 10 bases. Germline CDR1 SEHNR, CDR2 FQNEAQ (reference sequence).

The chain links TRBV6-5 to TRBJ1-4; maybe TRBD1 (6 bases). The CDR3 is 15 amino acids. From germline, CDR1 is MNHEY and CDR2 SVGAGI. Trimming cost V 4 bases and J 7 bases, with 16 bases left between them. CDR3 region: CASSSPEGGSEKLFF. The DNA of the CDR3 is TGTGCCAGCAGTTCCCCCGAAGGGGGTAGTGAAAAACTGTTTTTT.

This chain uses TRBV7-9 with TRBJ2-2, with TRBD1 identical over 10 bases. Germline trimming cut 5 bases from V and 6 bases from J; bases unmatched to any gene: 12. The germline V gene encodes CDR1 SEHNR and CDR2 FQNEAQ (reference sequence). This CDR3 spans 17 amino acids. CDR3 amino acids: CASSPTGTGAISGELFF. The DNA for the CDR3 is TGTGCCAGCAGCCCAACGGGGACAGGGGCAATTTCCGGGGAGCTGTTTTTT.

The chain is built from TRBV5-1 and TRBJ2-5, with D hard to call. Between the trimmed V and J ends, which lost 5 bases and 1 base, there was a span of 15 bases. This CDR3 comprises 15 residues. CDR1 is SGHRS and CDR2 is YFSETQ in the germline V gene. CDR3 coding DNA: TGCGCCAGCAGTCTCACCCCCGACTCCCAAGAGACCCAGTACTTC. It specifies CASSLTPDSQETQYF.

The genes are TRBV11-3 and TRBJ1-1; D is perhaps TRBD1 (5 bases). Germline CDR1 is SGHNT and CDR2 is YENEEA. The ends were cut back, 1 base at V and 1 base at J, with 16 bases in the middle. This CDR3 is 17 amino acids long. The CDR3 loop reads CASSLAPRQTKNTEAFF. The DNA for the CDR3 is TGTGCCAGCAGCTTAGCCCCCCGACAGACGAAGAACACTGAAGCTTTCTTT.

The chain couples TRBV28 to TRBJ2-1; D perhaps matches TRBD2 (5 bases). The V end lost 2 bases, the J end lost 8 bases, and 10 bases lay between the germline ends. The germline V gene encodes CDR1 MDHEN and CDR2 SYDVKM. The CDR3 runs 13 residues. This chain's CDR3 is CASSLGGGDEQFF. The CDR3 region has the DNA TGTGCCAGCAGTTTAGGAGGCGGCGATGAGCAGTTCTTC.

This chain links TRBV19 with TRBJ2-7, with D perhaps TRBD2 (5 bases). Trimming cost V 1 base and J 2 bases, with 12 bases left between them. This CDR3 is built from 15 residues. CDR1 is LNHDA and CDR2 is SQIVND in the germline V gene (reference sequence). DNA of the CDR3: TGTGCCAGTAGTATAGGAGGCCTCGGGACCTACGAGCAGTACTTC. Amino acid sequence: CASSIGGLGTYEQYF. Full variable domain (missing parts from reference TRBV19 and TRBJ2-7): DGGITQSPKYLFRKEGQNVTLSCEQNLNHDAMYWYRQDPGQGLRLIYYSQIVNDFQKGDIAEGYSVSREKKESFPLTVTSAQKNPTAFYLCASSIGGLGTYEQYFGPGTRLTVT.